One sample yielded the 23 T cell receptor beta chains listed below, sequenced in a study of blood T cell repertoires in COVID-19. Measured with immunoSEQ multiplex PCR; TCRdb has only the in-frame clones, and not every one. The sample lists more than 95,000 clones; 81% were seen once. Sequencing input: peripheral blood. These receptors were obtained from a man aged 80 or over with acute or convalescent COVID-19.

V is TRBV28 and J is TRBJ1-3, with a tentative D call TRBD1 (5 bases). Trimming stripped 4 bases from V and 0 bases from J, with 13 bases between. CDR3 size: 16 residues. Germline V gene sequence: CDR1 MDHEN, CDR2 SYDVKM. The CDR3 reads CASSSAGGGSGNTIYF. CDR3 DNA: TGTGCCAGCAGTTCCGCCGGGGGAGGCTCTGGAAACACCATATATTTT.

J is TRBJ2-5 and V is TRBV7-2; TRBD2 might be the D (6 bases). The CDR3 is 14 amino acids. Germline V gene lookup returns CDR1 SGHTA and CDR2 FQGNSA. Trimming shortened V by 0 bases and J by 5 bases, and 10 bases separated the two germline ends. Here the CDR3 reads CASSLAGRRETQYF. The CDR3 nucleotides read TGTGCCAGCAGCTTAGCAGGGAGGCGGGAGACCCAGTACTTC.

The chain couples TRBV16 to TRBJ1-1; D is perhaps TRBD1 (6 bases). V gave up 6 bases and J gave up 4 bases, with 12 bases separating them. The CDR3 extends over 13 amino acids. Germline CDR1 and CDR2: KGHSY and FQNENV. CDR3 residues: CASRQGYATEAFF. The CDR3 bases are TGTGCCAGCAGACAGGGTTATGCCACTGAAGCTTTCTTT. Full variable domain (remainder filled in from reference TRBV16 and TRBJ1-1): GEEVAQTPKHLVRGEGQKAKLYCAPIKGHSYVFWYQQVLKNEFKFLISFQNENVFDETGMPKERFSAKCLPNSPCSLEIQATKLEDSAVYFCASRQGYATEAFFGQGTRLTVV.

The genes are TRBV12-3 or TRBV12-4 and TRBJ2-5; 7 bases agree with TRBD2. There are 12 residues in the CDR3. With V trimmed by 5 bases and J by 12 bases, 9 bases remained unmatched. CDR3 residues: CASSVDSGLKYF. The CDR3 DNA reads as TGTGCCAGCAGTGTCGACTCGGGACTAAAGTACTTC.

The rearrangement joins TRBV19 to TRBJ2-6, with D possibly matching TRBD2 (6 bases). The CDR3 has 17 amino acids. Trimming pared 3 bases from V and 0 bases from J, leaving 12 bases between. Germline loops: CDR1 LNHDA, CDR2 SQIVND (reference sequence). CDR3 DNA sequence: TGTGCCAGTAGTATGGGACTCACGAGCTCTGGGGCCAACGTCCTGACTTTC. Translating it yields CASSMGLTSSGANVLTF.

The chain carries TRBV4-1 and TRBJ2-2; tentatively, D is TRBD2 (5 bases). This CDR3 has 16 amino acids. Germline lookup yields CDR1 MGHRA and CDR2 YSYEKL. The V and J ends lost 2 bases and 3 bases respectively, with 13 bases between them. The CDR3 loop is CASSQRAERDTGELFF. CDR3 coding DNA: TGCGCCAGCAGCCAACGAGCGGAGAGGGACACCGGGGAGCTGTTTTTT.

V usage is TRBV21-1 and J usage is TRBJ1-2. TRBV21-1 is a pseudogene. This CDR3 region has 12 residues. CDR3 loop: CASRGGEYGYTF. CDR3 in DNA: TGTGCCAGCAGGGGGGGAGAGTATGGCTACACCTTC.

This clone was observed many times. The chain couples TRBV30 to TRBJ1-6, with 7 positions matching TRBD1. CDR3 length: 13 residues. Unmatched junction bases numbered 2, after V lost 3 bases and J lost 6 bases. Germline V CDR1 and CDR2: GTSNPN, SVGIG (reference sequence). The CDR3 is CAWSRDSNSPLHF. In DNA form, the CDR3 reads TGTGCCTGGAGCCGGGACAGTAATTCACCCCTCCACTTT.

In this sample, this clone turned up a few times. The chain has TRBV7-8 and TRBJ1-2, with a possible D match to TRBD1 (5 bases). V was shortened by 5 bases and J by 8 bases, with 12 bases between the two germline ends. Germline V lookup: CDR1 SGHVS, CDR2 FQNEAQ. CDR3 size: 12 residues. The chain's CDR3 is CASSPYSGGYTF. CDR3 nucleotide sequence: TGTGCCAGCAGCCCATATTCAGGGGGCTACACCTTC.

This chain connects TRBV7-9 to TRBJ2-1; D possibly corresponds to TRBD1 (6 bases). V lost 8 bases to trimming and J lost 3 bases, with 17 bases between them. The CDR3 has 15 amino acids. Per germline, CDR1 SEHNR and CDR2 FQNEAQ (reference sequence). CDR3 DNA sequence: TGTGCCAGCCCGCCTCCCGGGACAAACTACAATGAGCAGTTCTTC. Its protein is CASPPPGTNYNEQFF.

The DNA for the CDR3 is TGTGCCAGCAGCTTGGGACAGGTGCCCTACAATGAGCAGTTCTTC. This sequence encodes CASSLGQVPYNEQFF. The chain joins TRBV7-2 to TRBJ2-1, with TRBD1 matching 8 bases. The CDR3 has 15 residues. Germline V lookup: CDR1 SGHTA, CDR2 FQGNSA. The junction had 3 bases not matched to a gene; V was cut back by 3 bases and J by 2 bases.

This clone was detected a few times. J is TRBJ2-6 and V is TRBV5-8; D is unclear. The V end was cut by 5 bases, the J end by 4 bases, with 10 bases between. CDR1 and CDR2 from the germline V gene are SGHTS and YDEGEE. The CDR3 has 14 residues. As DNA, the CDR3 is TGTGCCAGCAGTTTCGGTCCAGGGGCCAACGTCCTGACTTTC. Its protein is CASSFGPGANVLTF.

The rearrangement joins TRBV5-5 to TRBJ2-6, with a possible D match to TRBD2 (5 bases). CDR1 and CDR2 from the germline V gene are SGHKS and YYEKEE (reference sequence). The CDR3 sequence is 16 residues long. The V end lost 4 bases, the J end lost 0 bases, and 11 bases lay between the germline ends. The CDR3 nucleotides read TGTGCCAGCAGCCCTGACGGGAACTCTGGGGCCAACGTCCTGACTTTC. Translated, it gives CASSPDGNSGANVLTF. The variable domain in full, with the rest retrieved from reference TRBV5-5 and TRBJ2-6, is DAGVTQSPTHLIKTRGQQVTLRCSPISGHKSVSWYQQVLGQGPQFIFQYYEKEERGRGNFPDRFSARQFPNYSSELNVNALLLGDSALYLCASSPDGNSGANVLTFGAGSRLTVL.

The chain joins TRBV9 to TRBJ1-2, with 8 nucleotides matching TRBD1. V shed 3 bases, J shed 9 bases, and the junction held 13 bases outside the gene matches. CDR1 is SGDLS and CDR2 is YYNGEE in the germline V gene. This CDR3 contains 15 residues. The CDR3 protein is CASSESPGQGVRYTF. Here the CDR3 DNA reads TGTGCCAGCAGCGAGAGCCCCGGACAGGGAGTACGCTACACCTTC.

DNA for the CDR3: TGCGCCAGCAGCTTCCGCGGGAGTTGGGGGAATGAGCAGTTCTTC. It specifies CASSFRGSWGNEQFF. The gene calls are TRBV5-1 and TRBJ2-1; 7 bases align to TRBD2. The CDR3 runs 15 residues. V was clipped by 2 bases and J by 7 bases; unmatched bases: 9. The V gene's germline CDR1 is SGHRS and CDR2 YFSETQ.

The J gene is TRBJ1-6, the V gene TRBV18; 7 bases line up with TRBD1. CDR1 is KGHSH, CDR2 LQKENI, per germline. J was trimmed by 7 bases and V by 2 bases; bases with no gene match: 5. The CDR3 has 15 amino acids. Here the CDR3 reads CASSPSTGRNSPLHF. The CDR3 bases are TGTGCCAGCTCACCATCGACAGGGAGGAATTCACCCCTCCACTTT.

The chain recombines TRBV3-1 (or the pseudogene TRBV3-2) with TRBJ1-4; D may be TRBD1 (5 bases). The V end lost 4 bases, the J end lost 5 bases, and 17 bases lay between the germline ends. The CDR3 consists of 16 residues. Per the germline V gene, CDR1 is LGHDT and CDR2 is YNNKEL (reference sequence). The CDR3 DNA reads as TGTGCCAGCAGCCGCTTGAACAGGTTAAAAAATGAAAAACTGTTTTTT. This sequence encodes CASSRLNRLKNEKLFF.

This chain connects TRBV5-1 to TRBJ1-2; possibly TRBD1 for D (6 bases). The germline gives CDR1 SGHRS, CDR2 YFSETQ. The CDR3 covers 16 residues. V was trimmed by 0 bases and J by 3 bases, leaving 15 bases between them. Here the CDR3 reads CASSLAMDSEYYGYTF. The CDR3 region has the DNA TGCGCCAGCAGCTTGGCAATGGACAGTGAATACTATGGCTACACCTTC.

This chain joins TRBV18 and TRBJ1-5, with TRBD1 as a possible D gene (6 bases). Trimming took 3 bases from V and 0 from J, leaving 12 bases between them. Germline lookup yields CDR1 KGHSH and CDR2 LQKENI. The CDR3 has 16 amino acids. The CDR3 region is CASSPSDSYSNQPQHF. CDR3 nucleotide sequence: TGTGCCAGCTCACCCTCGGACAGCTATAGCAATCAGCCCCAGCATTTT.

CDR3 sequence (DNA): TGTGCCATCAGTGCGGGGTCAGATCAGCCCCAGCATTTT. As protein: CAISAGSDQPQHF. The V and J genes are TRBV10-3 and TRBJ1-5; no clear D. V shed 4 bases and J shed 5 bases, with 9 bases lying between them. This CDR3 contains 13 residues. Germline CDR1 and CDR2: ENHRY and SYGVKD.

The CDR3 reads CASTSTGGEQYF. CDR3 in DNA: TGTGCCAGCACCTCCACAGGGGGCGAGCAGTACTTC. This chain uses TRBV28 with TRBJ2-7, with TRBD1 matching over 8 bases. This CDR3 contains 12 residues. The J segment lost 6 bases and the V segment lost 7 bases, leaving 5 bases of the junction unmatched. Germline V gene sequence: CDR1 MDHEN, CDR2 SYDVKM.

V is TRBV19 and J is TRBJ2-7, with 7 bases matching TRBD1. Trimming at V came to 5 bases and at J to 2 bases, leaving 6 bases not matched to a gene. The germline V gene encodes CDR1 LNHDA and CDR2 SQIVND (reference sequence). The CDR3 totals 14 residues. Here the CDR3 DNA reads TGTGCCAGTAGTCCCGGGACAGCGACCTACGAGCAGTACTTC. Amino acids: CASSPGTATYEQYF. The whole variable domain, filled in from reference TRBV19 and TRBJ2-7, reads DGGITQSPKYLFRKEGQNVTLSCEQNLNHDAMYWYRQDPGQGLRLIYYSQIVNDFQKGDIAEGYSVSREKKESFPLTVTSAQKNPTAFYLCASSPGTATYEQYFGPGTRLTVT.

CDR3 protein: CSVYSGLAGGPADTQYF. CDR3 nucleotide sequence: TGCAGCGTTTATTCGGGGCTAGCGGGAGGGCCAGCAGATACGCAGTATTTT. The chain has TRBV29-1 and TRBJ2-3; the match to TRBD2 covers 12 bases. The CDR3 spans 17 residues. The germline CDR1 and CDR2 sequences are SQVTM and ANQGSEA. V lost 5 bases to trimming and J lost 4 bases; unmatched junction nucleotides: 13.